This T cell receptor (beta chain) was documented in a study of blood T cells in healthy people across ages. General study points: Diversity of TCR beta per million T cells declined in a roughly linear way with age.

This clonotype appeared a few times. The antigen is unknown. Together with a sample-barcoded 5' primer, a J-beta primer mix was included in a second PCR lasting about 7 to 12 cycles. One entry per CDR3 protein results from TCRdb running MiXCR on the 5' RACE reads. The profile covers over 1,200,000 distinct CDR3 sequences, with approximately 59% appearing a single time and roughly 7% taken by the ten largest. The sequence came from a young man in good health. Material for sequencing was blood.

Written as DNA, the CDR3 is TGTGCCAGCAGCGTAGAAGGGGGACCTCGCACTGAAGCTTTCTTT. This translates into CASSVEGGPRTEAFF. The chain couples TRBV9 to TRBJ1-1, with TRBD1 as a possible D gene (6 bases). Germline V gene sequence: CDR1 SGDLS, CDR2 YYNGEE. The CDR3 runs to 15 residues. Trimming cost V 0 bases and J 4 bases, with 13 bases left between them.